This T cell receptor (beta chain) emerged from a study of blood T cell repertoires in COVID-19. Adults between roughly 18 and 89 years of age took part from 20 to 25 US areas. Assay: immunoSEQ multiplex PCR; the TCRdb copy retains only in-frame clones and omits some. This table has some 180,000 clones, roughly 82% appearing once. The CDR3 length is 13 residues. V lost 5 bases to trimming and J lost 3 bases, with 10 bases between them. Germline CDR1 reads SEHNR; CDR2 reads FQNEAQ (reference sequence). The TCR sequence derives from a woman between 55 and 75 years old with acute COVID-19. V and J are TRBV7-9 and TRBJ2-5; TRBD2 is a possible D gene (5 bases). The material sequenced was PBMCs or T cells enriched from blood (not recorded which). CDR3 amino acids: CASSKPGKETQYF. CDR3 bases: TGTGCCAGCAGCAAACCGGGAAAAGAGACCCAGTACTTC.